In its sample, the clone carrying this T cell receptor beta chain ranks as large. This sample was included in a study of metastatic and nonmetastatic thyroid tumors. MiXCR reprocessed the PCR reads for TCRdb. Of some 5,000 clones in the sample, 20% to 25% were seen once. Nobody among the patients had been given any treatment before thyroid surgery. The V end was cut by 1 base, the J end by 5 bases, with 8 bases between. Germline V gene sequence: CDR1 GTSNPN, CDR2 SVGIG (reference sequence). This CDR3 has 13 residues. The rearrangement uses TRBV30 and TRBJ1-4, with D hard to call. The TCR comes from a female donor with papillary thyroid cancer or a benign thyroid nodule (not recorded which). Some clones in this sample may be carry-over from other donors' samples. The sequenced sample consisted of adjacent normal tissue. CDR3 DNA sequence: TGTGCCTGGAGTGAACAGCCGAATGAAAAACTGTTTTTT. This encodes CAWSEQPNEKLFF.